The entry below describes one TCR beta chain. The antigen is not known. The record originates from a study of blood T cells in healthy people across ages. Study-level findings and limits: Strongly correlated with naive T cell percentage was TCR beta diversity.

Individuals who donated were healthy Caucasians from Russia aged roughly 6 to 100. The CDR3 is 14 residues long. The V end lost 4 bases, the J end lost 5 bases, and 14 bases lay between the germline ends. Germline V lookup: CDR1 MGHRA, CDR2 YSYEKL. The authors ran a second PCR of roughly 6 to 12 cycles using a sample-barcoded 5' primer and a J-beta primer mix. Each cDNA molecule was tagged by a template-switch adaptor with 12 random nucleotides. TCRdb re-analysed the 5' RACE reads in MiXCR, keeping a single row per CDR3 protein. The sample lists 850,000 to 1,000,000 distinct CDR3 sequences; 51% were seen once.

The chain is built from TRBV4-1 and TRBJ1-1; D possibly corresponds to TRBD1 (6 bases). Sequenced sample: blood. This receptor was taken from a woman aged 55 to 70 in good health. Written as DNA, the CDR3 is TGCGCCAGCAGCCTTATGGACAGCTTTACTGAAGCTTTCTTT. It yields the protein CASSLMDSFTEAFF.